What follows are 29 T cell receptor beta chains derived from one specimen sequenced in a study of response to subunit inactivated influenza vaccine. TCRdb re-called the RT-PCR reads with MiXCR, one entry per CDR3 protein. The table includes hundreds of thousands of distinct CDR3 sequences, approximately 7.6% detected once. The sequences come from PBMCs from blood, collected around 2 years after vaccination. These receptors were collected from a man aged 50 to 69 who received an inactivated influenza vaccine.

This chain connects TRBV18 to TRBJ2-3; 7 positions agree with TRBD1. From germline, CDR1 is KGHSH and CDR2 LQKENI. This CDR3 has 11 residues. V lost 8 bases and J lost 8; bases outside the gene matches: 4. CDR3 in amino acids: CASPSGGTQYF. In DNA, the CDR3 is TGTGCCAGCCCGTCAGGGGGTACGCAGTATTTT.

This clonotype was detected many times. The chain joins TRBV18 to TRBJ1-5; TRBD1 is a possible D gene (6 bases). CDR1 is KGHSH, CDR2 LQKENI, per germline. The CDR3 is 15 amino acids. V was trimmed by 5 bases and J by 3 bases, leaving 14 bases between them. As DNA, the CDR3 is TGTGCCAGCTCATATGACAGGACCGTCAATCAGCCCCAGCATTTT. Translated, it gives CASSYDRTVNQPQHF.

This clonotype was seen repeatedly, ten times or more. V and J are TRBV5-1 and TRBJ1-5; no clear D gene. V lost 0 bases to trimming and J lost 3 bases, with 4 bases between them. CDR3 length equals 13 residues. Per germline, CDR1 SGHRS and CDR2 YFSETQ. CDR3 in amino acids: CASSLDANQPQHF. The CDR3 DNA reads as TGCGCCAGCAGCTTGGACGCCAATCAGCCCCAGCATTTT.

This clonotype was observed a few times. The chain combines TRBV21-1 with TRBJ1-3. TRBV21-1 is termed a pseudogene. The CDR3 loop spans 16 amino acids. The CDR3 region is CASSKGSGGSGNTIYF. CDR3 DNA: TGTGCCAGCAGCAAAGGGAGCGGGGGATCTGGAAACACCATATATTTT.

The rearrangement links TRBV5-6 to TRBJ2-1; no definite D call. The V gene's germline CDR1 is SGHDT and CDR2 YYEEEE. The V end was cut by 0 bases, the J end by 3 bases, with 7 bases between. The CDR3 contains 14 residues. DNA of the CDR3: TGTGCCAGCAGCTTGGCCTACGGCTACAATGAGCAGTTCTTC. Amino acids: CASSLAYGYNEQFF.

The V and J genes are TRBV20-1 and TRBJ1-1, with TRBD1 identical over 8 bases. The CDR3 is made up of 15 amino acids. Germline CDR1 and CDR2: DFQATT and SNEGSKA (reference sequence). The V segment lost 2 bases and the J segment 6 bases; nucleotides outside the gene matches: 11. The CDR3 DNA reads as TGCAGTGCTAGAACTAAAGGGGACAGGTATTCTGAAGCTTTCTTT. Translation gives CSARTKGDRYSEAFF.

This clonotype was detected only a few times. The chain employs TRBV20-1 and TRBJ2-1; 9 bases align to TRBD2. The CDR3 is made up of 15 amino acids. The V gene end was trimmed by 5 bases and the J gene end by 10 bases; junction bases not matched to a gene: 15. CDR1 is DFQATT and CDR2 is SNEGSKA in the germline V gene (reference sequence). This CDR3 is CSAHLGSGGIGEQFF. The CDR3 bases are TGCAGTGCTCATCTAGGGAGCGGGGGGATTGGGGAGCAGTTCTTC.

This clonotype is a singleton in its sample. J is TRBJ2-1 and V is TRBV29-1; 11 nucleotides line up with TRBD2. The germline CDR1 and CDR2 sequences are SQVTM and ANQGSEA. The CDR3 sequence is 15 residues long. The V gene end was trimmed by 5 bases and the J gene end by 7 bases; junction bases not matched to a gene: 10. DNA for the CDR3: TGCAGCGTTCCCTTTACTAGCGGGAGTGGTAATGAGCAGTTCTTC. This gives the protein CSVPFTSGSGNEQFF.

This clonotype has only a few counts. The chain has TRBV7-9 and TRBJ2-2; D remains ambiguous. The V and J ends lost 2 bases and 5 bases respectively, with 12 bases between them. CDR1 and CDR2 from the germline V gene are SEHNR and FQNEAQ (reference sequence). The CDR3 loop spans 15 amino acids. The CDR3 nucleotides read TGTGCCAGCAGCTTACGGGCCGACCTAACCGGGGAGCTGTTTTTT. Its translation: CASSLRADLTGELFF.

This clonotype occurred a few times. This rearrangement joins TRBV7-2 to TRBJ2-7; tentative D call: TRBD2 (5 bases). V lost 1 base and J 5 bases, leaving 12 bases between the germline ends. The CDR3 sequence is 14 residues long. Germline V CDR1 and CDR2: SGHTA, FQGNSA. As DNA, the CDR3 is TGTGCCAGCAGCTTAGATTGGACTTCGAACGAGCAGTACTTC. Its translation is CASSLDWTSNEQYF.

This clonotype showed up many times. The chain joins TRBV28 to TRBJ2-4; a possible D gene is TRBD2 (6 bases). Germline V gene data show CDR1 as MDHEN and CDR2 as SYDVKM. V was shortened by 4 bases and J by 1 base, with 11 bases between the two germline ends. The CDR3 has 15 residues. Here the CDR3 reads CASSSASGAKNIQYF. In DNA form, the CDR3 reads TGTGCCAGCAGTTCGGCCAGCGGGGCCAAAAACATTCAGTACTTC.

The V gene is TRBV7-9, the J gene TRBJ2-3; the D is unclear. This CDR3 has 13 amino acids. V lost 2 bases, J lost 5 bases, and 8 bases lay in between. The V gene's germline CDR1 is SEHNR and CDR2 FQNEAQ (reference sequence). This CDR3 reads CASSLLSLDTQYF. The CDR3 DNA is TGTGCCAGCAGCTTATTAAGTCTAGATACGCAGTATTTT.

This clonotype was counted at least ten times. V is TRBV7-8 and J is TRBJ1-4, with D possibly matching TRBD1 (6 bases). Germline V lookup: CDR1 SGHVS, CDR2 FQNEAQ. The CDR3 covers 14 residues. Deletions cut 5 bases from V and 7 bases from J, with 14 bases between. CDR3: CASSPTGRGEKLFF. The CDR3 region has the DNA TGTGCCAGCAGCCCAACAGGGCGGGGTGAAAAACTGTTTTTT.

This clonotype was seen a handful of times. This chain connects TRBV24-1 to TRBJ2-2; D unresolved. Germline V gene data show CDR1 as KGHDR and CDR2 as SFDVKD. CDR3 size: 14 residues. V was shortened by 0 bases and J by 5 bases, with 6 bases between the two germline ends. Here the CDR3 DNA reads TGTGCCACCAGTGATTTGATGGGAACCGGGGAGCTGTTTTTT. As protein: CATSDLMGTGELFF.

This clonotype occurred a few times. This chain uses TRBV11-2 with TRBJ2-7; 7 bases fit TRBD2. CDR3 size: 15 residues. The V gene end was trimmed by 1 base and the J gene end by 4 bases; junction bases not matched to a gene: 7. Germline V lookup: CDR1 SGHAT, CDR2 FQNNGV. The CDR3 here is CASSLVAGASYEQYF. DNA for the CDR3: TGTGCCAGCAGCTTAGTCGCGGGAGCTTCATACGAGCAGTACTTC.

The V and J genes are TRBV3-1 and TRBJ1-3; D is uncertain. Trimming took off 6 bases at V and 0 bases at J, with 9 bases between the two ends. Germline V gene lookup returns CDR1 LGHDT and CDR2 YNNKEL (reference sequence). This CDR3 is built from 14 residues. CDR3 in DNA: TGTGCCAGCAGTAAAAGAGACTCTGGAAACACCATATATTTT. Amino acid sequence: CASSKRDSGNTIYF.

This clonotype has ten or more counts. CDR3 nucleotide sequence: TGCAGTGCTAGAACGGCTAGCGGTCGCACAGATACGCAGTATTTT. This codes for CSARTASGRTDTQYF. V gene TRBV20-1 combines with J gene TRBJ2-3, with 7 nucleotides matching TRBD2. CDR3 length equals 15 residues. Germline CDR1 is DFQATT and CDR2 is SNEGSKA (reference sequence). V lost 2 bases to trimming and J lost 1 base; unmatched junction nucleotides: 6.

The sample holds a few counts of this clonotype. This chain links TRBV5-1 with TRBJ2-7; 11 positions match TRBD1. Germline CDR1 SGHRS, CDR2 YFSETQ. The CDR3 totals 17 residues. The trim removed 4 bases at V and 5 bases at J, leaving 14 bases unmatched. The CDR3 region is CASSPAPLRTGGNEQYF. The CDR3 coding sequence is TGCGCCAGCAGCCCCGCTCCCCTCCGGACAGGGGGCAACGAGCAGTACTTC.

The chain combines TRBV6-1 with TRBJ2-7; 11 nucleotides line up with TRBD1. Germline CDR1 is MNHNS and CDR2 is SASEGT. The CDR3 length is 15 residues. V lost 6 bases, J lost 4 bases, and 8 bases stayed unmatched. CDR3: CASSIWDRGSYEQYF. The CDR3 DNA sequence: TGTGCCAGCAGCATATGGGACAGGGGGTCTTACGAGCAGTACTTC.

This clonotype appeared many times. CDR3 region: CSAIPGQGTYEQYF. In nucleotides, the CDR3 is TGCAGTGCTATTCCGGGACAGGGCACCTACGAGCAGTACTTC. V and J are TRBV20-1 and TRBJ2-7; 9 positions match TRBD1. The CDR3 is 14 amino acids. CDR1 and CDR2 (germline): DFQATT, SNEGSKA (reference sequence). V lost 4 bases and J lost 2; bases outside the gene matches: 6.

This clonotype occurred many times. This chain links TRBV10-3 with TRBJ2-5, with TRBD2 matching over 9 bases. The V gene end was trimmed by 3 bases and the J gene end by 4 bases; junction bases not matched to a gene: 6. This CDR3 comprises 15 residues. In germline, CDR1 is ENHRY, CDR2 SYGVKD. The CDR3 DNA reads TGTGCCATCAGTGACGCGGGGGGGCTTGGAGAGACCCAGTACTTC. Translating it yields CAISDAGGLGETQYF.

There are many counts of this clonotype. This chain's CDR3 is CASSFIGRAYEQYF. The CDR3 nucleotides are TGTGCCAGCAGCTTCATAGGACGGGCCTACGAGCAGTACTTC. The genes are TRBV7-8 and TRBJ2-7; the D is unclear. This CDR3 has 14 amino acids. Germline V gene lookup returns CDR1 SGHVS and CDR2 FQNEAQ. Trimming pared 3 bases from V and 2 bases from J, leaving 11 bases between.

The chain carries TRBV12-3 or TRBV12-4 and TRBJ2-2; D is uncertain. The CDR3 loop spans 13 amino acids. Trimming removed 3 bases at V and 7 bases at J, with 9 bases between. DNA of the CDR3: TGTGCCAGCAGTTTGGGCCGACACGGGGAGCTGTTTTTT. Translation: CASSLGRHGELFF.

Ten or more counts support this clonotype. The rearrangement uses TRBV7-2 and TRBJ2-7; D unclear. Germline CDR1 and CDR2: SGHTA and FQGNSA. This CDR3 comprises 10 residues. The germline V and J ends were trimmed by 8 bases and 4 bases, with 6 bases remaining between them. The CDR3 DNA follows: TGTGCCAGCGGAGAGTACGAGCAGTACTTC. Its translation is CASGEYEQYF.

This chain uses TRBV12-3 or TRBV12-4 with TRBJ2-5; 7 bases match TRBD1. The CDR3 loop spans 13 amino acids. The J segment lost 2 bases and the V segment lost 8 bases, leaving 5 bases of the junction unmatched. The CDR3 DNA reads as TGTGCCAGCGCCCCGGGACAGCAAGAGACCCAGTACTTC. Translated, it gives CASAPGQQETQYF.

V gene TRBV18 combines with J gene TRBJ1-1; D unresolved. Looked up from germline, CDR1 is KGHSH and CDR2 is LQKENI. Trimming pared 4 bases from V and 4 bases from J, leaving 7 bases between. This CDR3 spans 12 amino acids. This CDR3 reads CASSRRATEAFF. The CDR3 nucleotides read TGTGCCAGCTCACGAAGGGCCACTGAAGCTTTCTTT.

Many counts were recorded for this clonotype. The genes are TRBV27 and TRBJ2-3; the D is unclear. The CDR3 spans 13 residues. Trimming stripped 0 bases from V and 5 bases from J, with 6 bases between. The germline V gene has CDR1 MNHEY and CDR2 SMNVEV (reference sequence). The CDR3 nucleotides read TGTGCCAGCAGTTTATCGCTGGTAGATACGCAGTATTTT. The encoded protein is CASSLSLVDTQYF.

This clonotype occurred a few times. The chain employs TRBV6-5 and TRBJ1-3, with D possibly matching TRBD1 (5 bases). V was cut by 0 bases and J by 2 bases, with 8 bases left in between. CDR3 length: 15 amino acids. The germline CDR1 and CDR2 sequences are MNHEY and SVGAGI. CDR3 in amino acids: CASSYSGRPGNTIYF. The CDR3 DNA is TGTGCCAGCAGTTACTCGGGACGCCCTGGAAACACCATATATTTT.

This clonotype has a count of ten or more. The rearrangement uses TRBV5-1 and TRBJ2-1; D is perhaps TRBD1 or TRBD2 (6 bases each). The germline CDR1 and CDR2 sequences are SGHRS and YFSETQ. Deletions cut 7 bases from V and 0 bases from J, with 17 bases between. The CDR3 totals 16 residues. CDR3 residues: CASGPPGGPSYNEQFF. DNA for the CDR3: TGCGCCAGCGGACCACCTGGGGGGCCCTCCTACAATGAGCAGTTCTTC.